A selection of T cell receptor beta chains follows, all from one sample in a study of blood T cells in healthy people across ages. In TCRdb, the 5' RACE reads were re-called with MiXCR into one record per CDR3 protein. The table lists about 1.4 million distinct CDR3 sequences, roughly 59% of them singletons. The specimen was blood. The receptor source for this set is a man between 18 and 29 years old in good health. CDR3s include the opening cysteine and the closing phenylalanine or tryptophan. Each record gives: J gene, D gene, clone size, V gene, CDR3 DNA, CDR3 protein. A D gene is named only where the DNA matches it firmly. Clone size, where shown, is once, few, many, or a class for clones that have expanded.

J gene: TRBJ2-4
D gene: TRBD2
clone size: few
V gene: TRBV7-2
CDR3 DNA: TGTGCCAGCAGCTTAGTCGGACTAGCGGGAGACATTCAGTACTTC
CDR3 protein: CASSLVGLAGDIQYF

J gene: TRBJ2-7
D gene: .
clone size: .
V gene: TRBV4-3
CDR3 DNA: TGCGCCAGCAGCCAATTCAGGGGGGGTTACAATGAGCAGTACTTC
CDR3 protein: CASSQFRGGYNEQYF

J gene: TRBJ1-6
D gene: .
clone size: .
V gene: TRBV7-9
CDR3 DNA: TGTGCCAGCAGCGCCCTAGAAGGAGCTTCCCTCCACTTT
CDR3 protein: CASSALEGASLHF

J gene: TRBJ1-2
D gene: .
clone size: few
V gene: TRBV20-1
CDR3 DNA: TGCAGTGCTAGAGATTTCAGGGCTGTTGGCTACACCTTC
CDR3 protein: CSARDFRAVGYTF

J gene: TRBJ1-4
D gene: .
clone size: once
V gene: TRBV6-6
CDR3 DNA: TGTGCCAGCAGTTACGGCAGCCCTTCGGAAAAACTGTTTTTT
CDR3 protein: CASSYGSPSEKLFF

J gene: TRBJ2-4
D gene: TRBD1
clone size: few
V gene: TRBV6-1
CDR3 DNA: TGTGCCAGCAGTGAAATACAGGGGGGCATTCAGTACTTC
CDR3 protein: CASSEIQGGIQYF

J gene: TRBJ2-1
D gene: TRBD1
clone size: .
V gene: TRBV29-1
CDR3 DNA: TGCAGCGTTGCATTCGGGACAGGGGCAAACAATAAGCAGTTCTTC
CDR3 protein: CSVAFGTGANNKQFF

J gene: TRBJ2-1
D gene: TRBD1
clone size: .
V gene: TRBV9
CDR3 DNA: TGTGCCAGCAGCAATGGGGACAGCGGAAATGAGCAGTTCTTC
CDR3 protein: CASSNGDSGNEQFF

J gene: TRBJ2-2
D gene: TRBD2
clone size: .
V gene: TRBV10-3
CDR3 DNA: TGTGCGATGGGGGGGGCGAACACCGGGGAGCTGTTTTTT
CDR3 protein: CAMGGANTGELFF

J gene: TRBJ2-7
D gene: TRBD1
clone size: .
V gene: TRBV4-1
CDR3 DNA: TGCGCCAGCAGCCCTCCCTTCGGAAGGGGGCTCTCCAACGAGCAGTACTTC
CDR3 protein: CASSPPFGRGLSNEQYF

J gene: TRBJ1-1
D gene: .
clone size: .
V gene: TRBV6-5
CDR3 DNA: TGTGCCAGCAGTTACTCGAAGGTGAAGGGGCGGGAAGCTTTCTTT
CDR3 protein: CASSYSKVKGREAFF

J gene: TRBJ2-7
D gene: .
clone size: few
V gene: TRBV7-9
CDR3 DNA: TGTGCCAGCAGCTTAGTTGGCGGGATAGACCCCTACGAGCAGTACTTC
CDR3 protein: CASSLVGGIDPYEQYF